The 22 T cell receptor beta chains listed next were all sequenced from one sample in a study of identical twins. TCRdb ran MiXCR on the 5' RACE reads and lists one entry per CDR3 protein. The sample has 200,000 to 300,000 distinct CDR3 sequences, about 7.3% seen once. This same sample was also part of a study on yellow fever vaccine responses in identical twins.

The sample taken for sequencing was memory (CD45RO+) T cells sorted from blood. Receptor source: a woman aged 18-29 years in good health.

This clonotype showed up just a few times. This chain joins TRBV29-1 and TRBJ1-1; 7 nucleotides align to TRBD1. This CDR3 contains 13 residues. Unmatched junction bases numbered 12, after V lost 8 bases and J lost 6 bases. Per germline, CDR1 SQVTM and CDR2 ANQGSEA. The CDR3 nucleotides are TGCAGCACCACAGACAGGGTATTCGCTGAAGCTTTCTTT. Residues: CSTTDRVFAEAFF.

In this sample, this clonotype turned up many times. The chain couples TRBV5-1 to TRBJ1-2; D ambiguous. V shed 0 bases and J shed 3 bases, with 6 bases lying between them. The CDR3 contains 13 residues. Germline loops: CDR1 SGHRS, CDR2 YFSETQ. CDR3 residues: CASSLDGDYGYTF. The CDR3 DNA reads as TGCGCCAGCAGCTTGGATGGGGACTATGGCTACACCTTC.

This clonotype was found a few times. This sequence joins TRBV5-5 and TRBJ1-2, with D perhaps matching TRBD1 (6 bases). Germline CDR1 reads SGHKS; CDR2 reads YYEKEE (reference sequence). The CDR3 consists of 15 residues. The germline V and J ends were trimmed by 1 base and 4 bases, with 14 bases remaining between them. CDR3 amino acids: CASSLLSGGGYGYTF. For the CDR3, the DNA is TGTGCCAGCAGCTTGTTATCCGGGGGCGGCTATGGCTACACCTTC.

V gene TRBV9 combines with J gene TRBJ2-7; 8 bases map to TRBD1. The germline V gene has CDR1 SGDLS and CDR2 YYNGEE. The CDR3 totals 13 residues. V shed 7 bases and J 0 bases; nucleotides not matched to a gene: 3. CDR3 coding DNA: TGTGCCAGCGGACAGGGAAGCTCCTACGAGCAGTACTTC. It translates to CASGQGSSYEQYF. Using reference TRBV9 and TRBJ2-7 for the parts outside the CDR3, the full variable domain is DSGVTQTPKHLITATGQRVTLRCSPRSGDLSVYWYQQSLDQGLQFLIQYYNGEERAKGNILERFSAQQFPDLHSELNLSSLELGDSALYFCASGQGSSYEQYFGPGTRLTVT.

The chain links TRBV5-6 to TRBJ2-6, with D possibly being TRBD1 or TRBD2 (5 bases each). The CDR3 is 17 residues long. V was shortened by 0 bases and J by 1 base, with 11 bases between the two germline ends. The germline CDR1 and CDR2 sequences are SGHDT and YYEEEE. CDR3 DNA sequence: TGTGCCAGCAGCTTGGGAGGGACCCTATCTGGGGCCAACGTCCTGACTTTC. Translation: CASSLGGTLSGANVLTF. The whole variable domain, filled in from reference TRBV5-6 and TRBJ2-6, reads DAGVTQSPTHLIKTRGQQVTLRCSPKSGHDTVSWYQQALGQGPQFIFQYYEEEERQRGNFPDRFSGHQFPNYSSELNVNALLLGDSALYLCASSLGGTLSGANVLTFGAGSRLTVL.

V gene TRBV25-1 combines with J gene TRBJ2-3; 8 bases match TRBD1. The germline V gene encodes CDR1 MGHDK and CDR2 SYGVNS. Unmatched junction bases numbered 8, after V lost 4 bases and J lost 2 bases. The CDR3 runs to 16 residues. The CDR3 spells CASSAPGQVNTDTQYF. The CDR3 DNA sequence: TGTGCCAGCAGTGCCCCGGGACAGGTAAACACAGATACGCAGTATTTT.

This clonotype was counted a few times. The V and J genes are TRBV12-3 or TRBV12-4 and TRBJ1-1; unclear D gene. The CDR3 sequence is 11 residues long. V was shortened by 5 bases and J by 8 bases, with 9 bases between the two germline ends. The CDR3 loop reads CASSLGNEAFF. CDR3 bases: TGTGCCAGCAGTCTGGGGAACGAAGCTTTCTTT.

This clonotype was counted a few times. The rearrangement joins TRBV9 to TRBJ1-2, with D perhaps TRBD1 (6 bases). The CDR3 is 18 amino acids. The V and J ends lost 0 bases and 2 bases respectively, with 20 bases between them. Per germline, CDR1 SGDLS and CDR2 YYNGEE. Here the CDR3 reads CASSVGLGQRESNYGYTF. In DNA form, the CDR3 reads TGTGCCAGCAGCGTAGGTCTAGGACAGAGAGAATCCAACTATGGCTACACCTTC.

The sample holds many counts of this clonotype. The V gene is TRBV20-1, the J gene TRBJ2-2; 8 bases map to TRBD2. The CDR3 runs 15 residues. The germline CDR1 and CDR2 sequences are DFQATT and SNEGSKA (reference sequence). V gave up 7 bases and J gave up 5 bases; unmatched junction bases: 12. In nucleotides, the CDR3 is TGCAGTGGGGGTGGAGCGTTAGCGGGAACCGGGGAGCTGTTTTTT. Residues: CSGGGALAGTGELFF.

The V and J genes are TRBV7-2 and TRBJ2-1; D unresolved. The CDR3 length is 15 residues. The V end was cut by 5 bases, the J end by 9 bases, with 20 bases between. The germline gives CDR1 SGHTA, CDR2 FQGNSA. In DNA, the CDR3 is TGTGCCAGCAGCCCTCGGGTTACTAATAGTCGTGAGCAGTTCTTC. It specifies CASSPRVTNSREQFF. Combining the CDR3 with reference TRBV7-2 and TRBJ2-1 gives the whole variable domain GAGVSQSPSNKVTEKGKDVELRCDPISGHTALYWYRQSLGQGLEFLIYFQGNSAPDKSGLPSDRFSAERTGGSVSTLTIQRTQQEDSAVYLCASSPRVTNSREQFFGPGTRLTVL.

This clonotype turned up a few times. V gene TRBV4-1 combines with J gene TRBJ2-7; 7 nucleotides line up with TRBD1. CDR1 is MGHRA, CDR2 YSYEKL, per germline. V lost 1 base to trimming and J lost 5 bases; unmatched junction nucleotides: 11. This CDR3 contains 16 residues. CDR3 sequence: CASSQVGQGVIDEQYF. The CDR3 nucleotides read TGCGCCAGCAGCCAAGTTGGTCAGGGGGTTATTGACGAGCAGTACTTC.

The chain carries TRBV15 and TRBJ2-2; D may match TRBD1 or TRBD2 (5 bases each). Trimming removed 1 base at V and 4 bases at J, with 22 bases between. Germline values: CDR1 LNHNV, CDR2 YYDKDF (reference sequence). The length of the CDR3 is 19 residues. CDR3 region: CATSRGGNLRSGGTGELFF. CDR3 sequence (DNA): TGTGCCACCAGCAGAGGGGGGAACCTCAGGAGCGGCGGCACCGGGGAGCTGTTTTTT.

Ten or more counts support this clonotype. This chain joins TRBV10-3 and TRBJ2-1; TRBD1 matches 7 bases. This CDR3 region has 15 residues. The trim removed 3 bases at V and 9 bases at J, leaving 11 bases unmatched. Per germline, CDR1 ENHRY and CDR2 SYGVKD. CDR3 DNA: TGTGCCATCAGTGATGGAAGACAGGGAATTCGTGAGCAGTTCTTC. As protein: CAISDGRQGIREQFF.

This clonotype was counted at least ten times. This chain links TRBV5-6 with TRBJ1-4; D not resolved. This CDR3 has 14 amino acids. Germline V lookup: CDR1 SGHDT, CDR2 YYEEEE. The V and J ends lost 3 bases and 0 bases respectively, with 6 bases between them. This chain's CDR3 is CASSSRATNEKLFF. In nucleotides, the CDR3 is TGTGCCAGCAGCTCAAGAGCAACTAATGAAAAACTGTTTTTT. The variable domain in full, completed from reference TRBV5-6 and TRBJ1-4, reads DAGVTQSPTHLIKTRGQQVTLRCSPKSGHDTVSWYQQALGQGPQFIFQYYEEEERQRGNFPDRFSGHQFPNYSSELNVNALLLGDSALYLCASSSRATNEKLFFGSGTQLSVL.

This clonotype was detected many times. The DNA for the CDR3 is TGCAGCGTTGTGGTGACAGGGAAGTCAGCTTTCTTT. Translating gives CSVVVTGKSAFF. The genes are TRBV29-1 and TRBJ1-1; 7 positions agree with TRBD1. CDR3 length equals 12 residues. CDR1 SQVTM and CDR2 ANQGSEA come from the germline V gene. The V gene end was trimmed by 4 bases and the J gene end by 10 bases; junction bases not matched to a gene: 9.

This clonotype was counted a few times. CDR3 protein: CASSQDTGTGNQPQHF. CDR3 DNA: TGTGCCAGCAGCCAAGATACCGGGACGGGCAATCAGCCCCAGCATTTT. The chain uses TRBV4-2 and TRBJ1-5; possible D gene TRBD1, 5 bases. V lost 0 bases and J 2 bases, leaving 11 bases between the germline ends. The germline CDR1 and CDR2 sequences are LGHNA and YNFKEQ. The CDR3 has 16 residues.

This clonotype was detected many times. The chain has TRBV12-3 or TRBV12-4 and TRBJ1-4, with D uncertain. V lost 2 bases to trimming and J lost 0 bases, with 1 base between them. The CDR3 is 13 amino acids. The CDR3 is CASSLSTNEKLFF. The CDR3 coding sequence is TGTGCCAGCAGTTTATCAACTAATGAAAAACTGTTTTTT.

This clonotype was seen a handful of times. The chain is built from TRBV7-9 and TRBJ2-3, with D perhaps matching TRBD1 or TRBD2 (6 bases each). Per germline, CDR1 SEHNR and CDR2 FQNEAQ (reference sequence). This CDR3 has 17 amino acids. Between the trimmed V and J ends, which lost 4 bases and 2 bases, there was a span of 19 bases. CDR3 nucleotide sequence: TGTGCCAGCAGCTCCATCGCGGGGACATCGTACACAGATACGCAGTATTTT. Its protein is CASSSIAGTSYTDTQYF.

The sample holds a few counts of this clonotype. The genes are TRBV4-2 and TRBJ2-3, with 7 bases that match TRBD2. After removal of 1 base from V and 2 bases from J, the junction contained 6 bases not matched to a gene. Germline V gives CDR1 LGHNA, CDR2 YNFKEQ. The CDR3 length is 16 residues. In nucleotides, the CDR3 is TGTGCCAGCAGCCAAGGGAGCGGGACCTACACAGATACGCAGTATTTT. It yields the protein CASSQGSGTYTDTQYF.

V gene TRBV4-1 combines with J gene TRBJ2-1, with 14 nucleotides matching TRBD2. Germline-derived CDR1 and CDR2 are MGHRA and YSYEKL. V dropped 0 bases and J dropped 0; count of bases not matched to a gene: 7. This CDR3 comprises 20 residues. The CDR3 is CASSQDKGTSGRSSYNEQFF. CDR3 bases: TGCGCCAGCAGCCAAGATAAGGGGACTAGCGGGAGAAGCTCCTACAATGAGCAGTTCTTC.

This clonotype came up many times. This rearrangement joins TRBV4-1 to TRBJ2-7; possible D gene TRBD2, 5 bases. The V gene's germline CDR1 is MGHRA and CDR2 YSYEKL. The germline V and J ends were trimmed by 5 bases and 1 base, with 12 bases remaining between them. This CDR3 contains 14 residues. CDR3 in amino acids: CASSILTTSYEQYF. The CDR3, as DNA: TGCGCCAGCAGCATTTTGACTACATCCTACGAGCAGTACTTC.

This chain connects TRBV27 to TRBJ2-2; D is ambiguous. This CDR3 is 13 amino acids long. V dropped 7 bases and J dropped 5 bases, with 11 bases sitting between them. Looked up from germline, CDR1 is MNHEY and CDR2 is SMNVEV (reference sequence). DNA of the CDR3: TGTGCCAGCACCCTCCTAGGGACCGGGGAGCTGTTTTTT. It specifies CASTLLGTGELFF.